These T cell receptor beta chains were read from a single sample in a study of CD8 T cells in Susac syndrome. A single record per CDR3 protein comes from TCRdb applying MiXCR to the immunoSEQ multiplex PCR reads. The sample shows over 120,000 distinct CDR3 sequences, around 93% of them seen only once. The source material was CD4+ T cells from PBMCs. These receptors came from a human donor with Susac syndrome. CDR3s include the opening cysteine and the closing phenylalanine or tryptophan. A D gene is named only where the DNA matches it firmly. For some rows the clone size is stated as once, few or many, or as a class when expanded; others skip it.

>TRBJ2-7|TRBD2|once|TRBV12-3/TRBV12-4|15
TGTGCCAGCAGTTTAGAAGGACTAGCGCGCTCCGAGCAGTACTTC
CASSLEGLARSEQYF
>TRBJ1-1|.|.|TRBV12-3/TRBV12-4|13
TGTGCCAGCAGTTTAAGTGTGACCACTGAAGCTTTCTTT
CASSLSVTTEAFF
>TRBJ2-1|.|.|TRBV3-1|15
TGTGCCAGCAGCCAAGCGGTAGCGACATACAATGAGCAGTTCTTC
CASSQAVATYNEQFF
>TRBJ1-4|.|.|TRBV6-6|14
TGTGCCAGCATCCCGGCGCAATCTAATGAAAAACTGTTTTTT
CASIPAQSNEKLFF
>TRBJ2-7|TRBD2|.|TRBV9|15
TGTGCCAGCAGCGTAGAGGCGACTAGCGCTAACGAGCAGTACTTC
CASSVEATSANEQYF
>TRBJ2-7|.|once|TRBV20-1|13
TGCAGTGCTAGGTCGGGGGCCGTGGTGGAGCAGTACTTC
CSARSGAVVEQYF
>TRBJ1-1|.|.|TRBV30|13
TGTGCCTGGAGTGAGCAGGATACCCGTGGAGCTTTCTTT
CAWSEQDTRGAFF
>TRBJ2-2|.|.|TRBV14|15
TGTGCCAGCAGCCGGAACCCCTTGGGCACCGGGGAGCTGTTTTTT
CASSRNPLGTGELFF
>TRBJ1-1|.|.|TRBV5-4|14
TGTGCCAGCACCCCCCAAGGTCTAGGACCTGAAGCTTTCTTT
CASTPQGLGPEAFF
>TRBJ2-7|TRBD2|.|TRBV4-2|15
TGTGCCAGCAGCCAAGATGGGGGGGATATCTACGAGCAGTACTTC
CASSQDGGDIYEQYF
>TRBJ1-6|.|.|TRBV20-1|11
TGCAGTGCTCCACGGACCACCGCACTCCACTTT
CSAPRTTALHF
>TRBJ2-3|TRBD2|.|TRBV6-5|15
TGTGCCAGCAGTAGGAATAGCGGGGGTGGAGATACGCAGTATTTT
CASSRNSGGGDTQYF
>TRBJ1-2|.|.|TRBV28|12
TGTGCCAGCGGGTTTAAGGGCTATGGCTACACCTTC
CASGFKGYGYTF
>TRBJ1-2|.|.|TRBV7-2|12
TGTGCCAGCAGCTTAGACAGGGAACGCTACACCTTC
CASSLDRERYTF
>TRBJ2-1|TRBD2|.|TRBV9|16
TGTGCCAGCAGCGTAGGTTTGCGGGGGGACTACAATGAGCAGTTCTTC
CASSVGLRGDYNEQFF
>TRBJ1-2|TRBD1|.|TRBV29-1|13
TGCAGCGTCCGGGACAGCGCTAACTATGGCTACACCTTC
CSVRDSANYGYTF
>TRBJ1-5|TRBD1|.|TRBV20-1|13
TGCAGTGCATCCGGGACAGGTAGTCAGCCCCAGCATTTT
CSASGTGSQPQHF
>TRBJ2-5|TRBD1|.|TRBV20-1|13
TGCAGTGCTTACAGGGGGCAGGGGGAGACCCAGTACTTC
CSAYRGQGETQYF
>TRBJ2-2|TRBD1|.|TRBV7-2|14
TGTGCCAGCAGCTCCGAGCAGGGGGCCGGGGAGCTGTTTTTT
CASSSEQGAGELFF
>TRBJ2-5|.|.|TRBV5-1|13
TGCGCCAGCAGCGTCGGGAACCAAGAGACCCAGTACTTC
CASSVGNQETQYF
>TRBJ2-3|TRBD1|.|TRBV28|12
TGTGCCGTACAGGGGATGACAGATACGCAGTATTTT
CAVQGMTDTQYF
>TRBJ2-6|TRBD1|.|TRBV20-1|16
TGCAGTGCTAGGACGGGACAGGTGTCTGGGGCCAACGTCCTGACTTTC
CSARTGQVSGANVLTF
>TRBJ1-5|.|many|TRBV4-3|15
TGCGCCAGCAGCCAAGACGGTAATAGCAATCAGCCCCAGCATTTT
CASSQDGNSNQPQHF
>TRBJ2-1|TRBD2|.|TRBV30|14
TGTGCCTGGAGCAAGGGACTAGTCTTCAATGAGCAGTTCTTC
CAWSKGLVFNEQFF
>TRBJ2-1|TRBD2|.|TRBV30|15
TGTGCCTGGACGCCACTAGCGCGGTCCTACAATGAGCAGTTCTTC
CAWTPLARSYNEQFF
>TRBJ2-1|.|.|TRBV29-1|14
TGCAGCGTTGAGCCGACTATGCCCCACAATGAGCAGTTCTTC
CSVEPTMPHNEQFF
>TRBJ1-4|.|.|TRBV20-1|12
TGCAGTGCTAGGCTCGGTGATGAAAAACTGTTTTTT
CSARLGDEKLFF
>TRBJ2-1|.|.|TRBV5-4|14
TGTGCCAGCAGCTTGTCTAGCAGTGTTAATGAGCAGTTCTTC
CASSLSSSVNEQFF
>TRBJ2-7|TRBD1|.|TRBV9|15
TGTGCCAGCAGCGTAGATGGGACAGGGTCCTACGAGCAGTACTTC
CASSVDGTGSYEQYF
>TRBJ1-4|.|.|TRBV30|14
TGTGCCTGGAGTTCCCCAGGGAAAGATGAAAAACTGTTTTTT
CAWSSPGKDEKLFF
>TRBJ1-1|.|.|TRBV9|14
TGTGCCAGCAGCGTAAAAGTAGCAGGGACTGAAGCTTTCTTT
CASSVKVAGTEAFF